Only one count was recorded for the clone carrying this TCR beta chain. What it recognizes is unknown. This record belongs to a study of shared clonotypes between healthy human individuals. Whole-study findings and limits: A limitation of the genetic and exposure-history diversity represented arose from few donors.

Assay execution took place at the deep level. The replicate PCRs on unsorted PBMC were given about 300 ng DNA, which is 25,000 to 30,000 T cell genomes. In the study's own analysis: With immunoSEQ giving junction-only sequences and no quality scores, filtering differed. Libraries were prepared by immunoSEQ multiplex PCR; TCRdb keeps only in-frame clonotypes and omits some of them. From that table come the V and J calls and clone size; the DNA was used to work out D and trimming. Among fewer than 550,000 clones listed, about 79% were seen once. The CDR3 runs to 13 residues. Germline V CDR1 and CDR2: MRHNA, SNTAGT. The V end was cut by 0 bases, the J end by 2 bases, with 4 bases between.

Input material: PBMCs. The chain combines TRBV6-4 with TRBJ1-1, with D unresolved. This clonotype was obtained from a woman aged 40 to 50 in good health. Some clones in this sample may be carry-over from other donors' samples. The CDR3 here is CASSDSANTEAFF. The CDR3 coding sequence is TGTGCCAGCAGTGACTCTGCTAACACTGAAGCTTTCTTT.